Following are 10 T cell receptor beta chains from one sample sequenced in a study of blood T cell repertoires in COVID-19. Clones were read by immunoSEQ multiplex PCR, and TCRdb kept only the in-frame ones, dropping some. This table holds hundreds of thousands of clones, approximately 90% found once. Sample: PBMCs or T cells enriched from blood (not recorded which). The receptors stem from a woman aged 18-29 years who had recovered from COVID-19.

V gene TRBV5-4 combines with J gene TRBJ2-7; D remains ambiguous. This CDR3 spans 15 amino acids. V was shortened by 0 bases and J by 0 bases, with 10 bases between the two germline ends. Germline CDR1 reads SGHNT; CDR2 reads YYREEE (reference sequence). Here the CDR3 DNA reads TGTGCCAGCAGCTTGGATGTGGCCAGCTCCTACGAGCAGTACTTC. Translation gives CASSLDVASSYEQYF. Variable domain in full (rest from reference TRBV5-4 and TRBJ2-7): ETGVTQSPTHLIKTRGQQVTLRCSSQSGHNTVSWYQQALGQGPQFIFQYYREEENGRGNFPPRFSGLQFPNYSSELNVNALELDDSALYLCASSLDVASSYEQYFGPGTRLTVT.

The rearrangement uses TRBV19 and TRBJ1-1; D unresolved. There are 15 residues in the CDR3. The germline CDR1 and CDR2 sequences are LNHDA and SQIVND (reference sequence). The ends were cut back, 1 base at V and 4 bases at J, with 13 bases in the middle. DNA of the CDR3: TGTGCCAGTAGTATAGGCCCTCTTCGGGGCACTGAAGCTTTCTTT. Protein: CASSIGPLRGTEAFF. The complete variable domain, with remaining parts taken from reference TRBV19 and TRBJ1-1, reads DGGITQSPKYLFRKEGQNVTLSCEQNLNHDAMYWYRQDPGQGLRLIYYSQIVNDFQKGDIAEGYSVSREKKESFPLTVTSAQKNPTAFYLCASSIGPLRGTEAFFGQGTRLTVV.

The V gene is TRBV29-1, the J gene TRBJ2-7; TRBD1 agrees at 10 bases. Germline trimming cut 6 bases from V and 6 bases from J; bases unmatched to any gene: 8. The CDR3 contains 13 residues. Germline CDR1 SQVTM, CDR2 ANQGSEA. CDR3 protein: CSVGPGQGFEQYF. CDR3 bases: TGCAGCGTAGGACCGGGACAGGGGTTCGAGCAGTACTTC.

The J gene is TRBJ2-7, the V gene TRBV27; 8 bases agree with TRBD2. CDR1 is MNHEY and CDR2 is SMNVEV in the germline V gene (reference sequence). The CDR3 length is 13 residues. V dropped 3 bases and J dropped 4; count of bases not matched to a gene: 2. The CDR3 DNA reads as TGTGCCAGCAGTTTCCAGCGGGAGTACGAGCAGTACTTC. This codes for CASSFQREYEQYF.

The J gene is TRBJ2-5, the V gene TRBV28; D is perhaps TRBD1 (5 bases). CDR3 length: 18 amino acids. Germline lookup yields CDR1 MDHEN and CDR2 SYDVKM. Trimming took 4 bases from V and 2 from J, leaving 23 bases between them. CDR3 region: CASSSPGSPNVQQETQYF. CDR3 nucleotide sequence: TGTGCCAGCAGTTCTCCAGGGTCCCCTAACGTGCAGCAAGAGACCCAGTACTTC.

The chain has TRBV20-1 and TRBJ1-5, with D perhaps TRBD1 (6 bases). V lost 3 bases and J lost 4, with 13 bases in between. The length of the CDR3 is 14 residues. CDR1 and CDR2 from the germline V gene are DFQATT and SNEGSKA (reference sequence). The DNA for the CDR3 is TGCAGTGCTAGTTCCAGGGGAGCAAATCAGCCCCAGCATTTT. Its translation: CSASSRGANQPQHF.

V gene TRBV2 combines with J gene TRBJ2-7; possibly TRBD2 for D (7 bases). The CDR3 has 14 residues. V lost 10 bases to trimming and J lost 1 base, with 17 bases between them. CDR1 and CDR2 (germline): SNHLY, FYNNEI. CDR3: CATGGQGGSYEQYF. The CDR3, as DNA: TGTGCCACCGGGGGGCAGGGAGGTTCCTACGAGCAGTACTTC.

In the case of this clone: Within the sample, other DNA sequences also encode this same CDR3. The chain couples TRBV5-1 to TRBJ1-1, with 7 positions matching TRBD1. CDR1 SGHRS and CDR2 YFSETQ come from the germline V gene. The trim removed 7 bases at V and 0 bases at J, leaving 6 bases unmatched. The CDR3 is made up of 14 amino acids. The CDR3 sequence: CASSLTGMNTEAFF. The DNA for the CDR3 is TGCGCCAGCTCCTTGACAGGGATGAACACTGAAGCTTTCTTT.

V and J are TRBV4-2 and TRBJ2-3; 8 bases map to TRBD2. Looked up from germline, CDR1 is LGHNA and CDR2 is YNFKEQ. The CDR3 has 16 residues. V lost 5 bases, J lost 2 bases, and 9 bases stayed unmatched. The CDR3 nucleotides read TGTGCCAGCAGCTTACGTAGCGGGGCCCCCACAGATACGCAGTATTTT. Encoded protein: CASSLRSGAPTDTQYF.

This clone was counted a few times. The rearrangement links TRBV2 to TRBJ2-1, with TRBD2 as a possible D gene (6 bases). The CDR3 has 15 amino acids. Trimming shortened V by 6 bases and J by 7 bases, and 19 bases separated the two germline ends. Germline CDR1 and CDR2: SNHLY and FYNNEI. The CDR3 nucleotides read TGTGCCAGCAGAGTCCGGGGCCGGGGAGGAAATGAGCAGTTCTTC. Translation: CASRVRGRGGNEQFF.